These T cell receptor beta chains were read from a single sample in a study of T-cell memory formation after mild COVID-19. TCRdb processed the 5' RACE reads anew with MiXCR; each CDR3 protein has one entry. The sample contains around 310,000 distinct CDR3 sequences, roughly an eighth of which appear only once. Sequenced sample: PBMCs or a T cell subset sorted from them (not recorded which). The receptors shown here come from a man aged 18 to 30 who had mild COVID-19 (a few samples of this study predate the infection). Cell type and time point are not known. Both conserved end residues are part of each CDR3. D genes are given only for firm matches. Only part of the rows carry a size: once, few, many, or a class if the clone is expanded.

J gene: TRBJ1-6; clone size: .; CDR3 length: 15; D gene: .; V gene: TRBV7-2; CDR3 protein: CASSLDWGKRAPLHF; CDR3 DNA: TGTGCCAGCAGCCTAGATTGGGGCAAAAGGGCACCCCTCCACTTT
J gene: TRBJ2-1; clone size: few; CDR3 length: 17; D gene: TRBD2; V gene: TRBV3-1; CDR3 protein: CASSPTGTSGGYNEQFF; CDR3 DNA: TGTGCCAGCAGCCCGACAGGGACTAGCGGGGGGTACAATGAGCAGTTCTTC
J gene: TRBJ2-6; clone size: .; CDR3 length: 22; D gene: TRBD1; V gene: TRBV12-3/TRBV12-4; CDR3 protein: CASSLPGQGSEWGSEGANVLTF; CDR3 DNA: TGTGCCAGCAGTTTACCGGGACAGGGGTCGGAATGGGGCTCAGAAGGGGCCAACGTCCTGACTTTC
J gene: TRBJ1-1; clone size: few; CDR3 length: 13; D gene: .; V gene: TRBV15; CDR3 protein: CATTRVGREQAFF; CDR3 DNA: TGTGCCACCACCAGAGTCGGGCGAGAACAAGCTTTCTTT
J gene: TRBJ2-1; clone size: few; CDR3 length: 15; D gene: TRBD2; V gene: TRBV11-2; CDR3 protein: CASSPLAGDHNEQFF; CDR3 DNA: TGTGCCAGCAGCCCTTTAGCGGGGGACCACAATGAGCAGTTCTTC
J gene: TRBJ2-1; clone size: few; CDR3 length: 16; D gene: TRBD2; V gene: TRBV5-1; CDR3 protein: CASSPQGLASYNEQFF; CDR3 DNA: TGCGCCAGCAGCCCTCAGGGACTAGCCTCCTACAATGAGCAGTTCTTC
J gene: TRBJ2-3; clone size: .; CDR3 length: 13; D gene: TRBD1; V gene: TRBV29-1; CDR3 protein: CSGRTGGTDTQYF; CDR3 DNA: TGCAGCGGGAGGACAGGGGGAACAGATACGCAGTATTTT
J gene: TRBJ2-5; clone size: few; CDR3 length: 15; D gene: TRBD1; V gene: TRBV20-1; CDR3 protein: CSARALETGVETQYF; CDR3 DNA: TGCAGTGCTAGAGCTCTCGAGACAGGGGTCGAGACCCAGTACTTC
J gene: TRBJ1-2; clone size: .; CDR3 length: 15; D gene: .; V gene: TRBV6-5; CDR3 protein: CASSYRGRPNYGYTF; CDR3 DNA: TGTGCCAGCAGTTACCGAGGCAGACCTAACTATGGCTACACCTTC
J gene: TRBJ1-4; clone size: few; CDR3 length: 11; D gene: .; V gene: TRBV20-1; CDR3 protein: CSASPGEKLFF; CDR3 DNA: TGCAGTGCCAGCCCAGGTGAAAAACTGTTTTTT
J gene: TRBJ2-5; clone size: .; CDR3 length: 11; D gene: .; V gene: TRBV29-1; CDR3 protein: CSGRGGETQYF; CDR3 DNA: TGCAGCGGCAGGGGCGGTGAGACCCAGTACTTC
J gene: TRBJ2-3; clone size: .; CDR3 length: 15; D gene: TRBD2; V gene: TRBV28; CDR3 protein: CATTFSGGGADTQYF; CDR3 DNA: TGTGCCACCACCTTTAGCGGGGGCGGGGCAGATACGCAGTATTTT
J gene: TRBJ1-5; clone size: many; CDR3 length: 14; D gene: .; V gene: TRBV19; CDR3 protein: CASSITGGRQPQHF; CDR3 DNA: TGTGCCAGTAGTATCACCGGGGGTAGGCAGCCCCAGCATTTT
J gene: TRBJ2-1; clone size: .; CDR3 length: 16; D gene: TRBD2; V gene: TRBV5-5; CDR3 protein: CASSLVLAGGGNEQFF; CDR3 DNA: TGTGCCAGCAGCTTGGTCCTAGCGGGGGGCGGGAATGAGCAGTTCTTC
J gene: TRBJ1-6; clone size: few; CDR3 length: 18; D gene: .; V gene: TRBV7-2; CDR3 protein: CASSLIWSGGGRNSPLHF; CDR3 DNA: TGTGCCAGCAGCTTGATTTGGTCGGGGGGAGGACGGAATTCACCCCTCCACTTT
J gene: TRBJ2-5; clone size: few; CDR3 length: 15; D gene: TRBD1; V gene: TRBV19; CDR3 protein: CASSTGTGNRETQYF; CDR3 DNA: TGTGCCAGTAGTACCGGGACAGGGAACAGGGAGACCCAGTACTTC
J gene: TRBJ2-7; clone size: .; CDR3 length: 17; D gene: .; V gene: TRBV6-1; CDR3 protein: CASRERQEQPYSYEQYF; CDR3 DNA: TGTGCCAGCAGGGAACGACAGGAGCAACCCTACTCCTACGAGCAGTACTTC
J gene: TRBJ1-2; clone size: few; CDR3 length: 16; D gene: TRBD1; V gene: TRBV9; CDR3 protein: CASTSGQGALALGYTF; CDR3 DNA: TGTGCCAGCACCTCCGGACAGGGGGCTTTAGCTTTAGGCTACACCTTC
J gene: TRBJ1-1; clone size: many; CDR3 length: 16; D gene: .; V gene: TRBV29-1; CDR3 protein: CSALGTVKGMNTEAFF; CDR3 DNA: TGCAGCGCGTTGGGGACGGTAAAGGGAATGAACACTGAAGCTTTCTTT
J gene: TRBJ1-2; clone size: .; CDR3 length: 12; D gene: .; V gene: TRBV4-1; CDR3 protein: CASSQEGRDYTF; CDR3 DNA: TGCGCCAGCAGCCAAGAGGGAAGGGACTACACCTTC
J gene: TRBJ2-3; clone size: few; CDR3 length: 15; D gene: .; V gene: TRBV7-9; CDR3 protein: CASSFPGSSTDTQYF; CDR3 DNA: TGTGCCAGCAGCTTCCCCGGCTCTAGCACAGATACGCAGTATTTT
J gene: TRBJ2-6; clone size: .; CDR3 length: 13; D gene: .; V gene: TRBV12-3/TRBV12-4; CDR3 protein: CASRRTGANVLTF; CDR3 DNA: TGTGCCAGCAGACGGACCGGGGCCAACGTCCTGACTTTC
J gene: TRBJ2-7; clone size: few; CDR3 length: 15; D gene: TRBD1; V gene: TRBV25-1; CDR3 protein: CASSAPGTGTYEQYF; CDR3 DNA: TGTGCCAGCAGTGCCCCCGGGACAGGAACCTACGAGCAGTACTTC
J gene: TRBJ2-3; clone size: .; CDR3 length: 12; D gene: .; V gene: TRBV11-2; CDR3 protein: CASSSWGDTQYF; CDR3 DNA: TGTGCCAGCAGCTCCTGGGGAGATACGCAGTATTTT
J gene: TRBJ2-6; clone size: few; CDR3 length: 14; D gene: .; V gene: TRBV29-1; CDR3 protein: CSAPNWAGANVLTF; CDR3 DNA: TGCAGCGCCCCTAACTGGGCCGGGGCCAACGTCCTGACTTTC
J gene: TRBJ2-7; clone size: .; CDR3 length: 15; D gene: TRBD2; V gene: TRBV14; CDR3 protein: CASSQDRGGASEQYF; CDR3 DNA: TGTGCCAGCAGCCAAGATCGCGGGGGGGCCTCCGAGCAGTACTTC
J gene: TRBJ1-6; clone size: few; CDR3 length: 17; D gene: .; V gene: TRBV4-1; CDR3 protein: CASSQDSQSEGNSPLHF; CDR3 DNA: TGCGCCAGCAGCCAAGATTCCCAGTCCGAGGGGAATTCACCCCTCCACTTT
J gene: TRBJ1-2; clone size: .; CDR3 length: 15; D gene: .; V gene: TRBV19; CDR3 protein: CATTGGLPFNYGYTF; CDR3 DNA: TGTGCCACCACCGGCGGCCTTCCTTTTAACTATGGCTACACCTTC
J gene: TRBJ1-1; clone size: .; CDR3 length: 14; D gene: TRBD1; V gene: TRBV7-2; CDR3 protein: CASSFDRGSTEAFF; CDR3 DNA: TGTGCCAGCAGCTTCGACAGGGGGAGCACTGAAGCTTTCTTT
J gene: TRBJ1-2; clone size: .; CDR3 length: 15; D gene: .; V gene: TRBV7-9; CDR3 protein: CASSPRPSGIVGYTF; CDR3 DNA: TGTGCCAGCAGCCCCCGACCTTCGGGGATCGTTGGCTACACCTTC
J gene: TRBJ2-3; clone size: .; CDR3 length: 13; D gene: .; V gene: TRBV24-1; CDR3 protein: CATSDPGYDTQYF; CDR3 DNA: TGTGCCACCAGTGATCCAGGGTACGATACGCAGTATTTT
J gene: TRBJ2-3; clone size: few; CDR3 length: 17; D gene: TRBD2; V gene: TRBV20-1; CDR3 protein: CSATWTSGDSSTDTQYF; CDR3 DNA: TGCAGTGCTACCTGGACTAGCGGGGATTCTAGCACAGATACGCAGTATTTT
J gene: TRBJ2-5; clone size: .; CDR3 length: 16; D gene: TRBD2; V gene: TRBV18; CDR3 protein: CASSPPTGTSVETQYF; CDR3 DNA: TGTGCCAGCTCACCACCTACCGGGACTAGCGTGGAGACCCAGTACTTC
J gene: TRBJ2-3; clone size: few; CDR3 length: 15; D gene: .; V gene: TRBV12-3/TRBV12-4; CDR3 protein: CASSFFGQTTDTQYF; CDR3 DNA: TGTGCCAGCAGTTTTTTCGGTCAGACCACAGATACGCAGTATTTT
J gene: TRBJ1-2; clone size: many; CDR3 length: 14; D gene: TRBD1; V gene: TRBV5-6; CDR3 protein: CASSLAGGGYGYTF; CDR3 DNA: TGTGCCAGCAGCTTGGCAGGGGGCGGCTATGGCTACACCTTC
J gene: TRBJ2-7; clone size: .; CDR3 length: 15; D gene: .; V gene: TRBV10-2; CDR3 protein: CASSDPPGRNYEQYF; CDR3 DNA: TGCGCCAGCAGTGATCCCCCGGGACGGAACTACGAGCAGTACTTC
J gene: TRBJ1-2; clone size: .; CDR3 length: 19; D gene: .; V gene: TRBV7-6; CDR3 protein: CASSPFLETPAGLDYGYTF; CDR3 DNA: TGTGCCAGCAGCCCGTTTCTGGAAACACCAGCAGGGCTGGATTATGGCTACACCTTC
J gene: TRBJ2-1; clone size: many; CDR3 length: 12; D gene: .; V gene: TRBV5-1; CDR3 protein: CASSLTPREQFF; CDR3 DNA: TGCGCCAGCAGCCTGACCCCCAGGGAGCAGTTCTTC
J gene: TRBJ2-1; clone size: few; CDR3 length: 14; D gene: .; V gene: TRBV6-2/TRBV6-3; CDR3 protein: CASSPGKGGDEQFF; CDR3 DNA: TGTGCCAGCAGCCCTGGTAAGGGGGGCGATGAGCAGTTCTTC
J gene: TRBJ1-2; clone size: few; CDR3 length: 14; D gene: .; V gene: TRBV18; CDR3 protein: CASSPREGRYGYTF; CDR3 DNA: TGTGCCAGCTCACCACGGGAGGGGCGGTATGGCTACACCTTC
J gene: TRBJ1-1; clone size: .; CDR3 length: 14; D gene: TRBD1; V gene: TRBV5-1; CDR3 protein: CASTKTGENTEAFF; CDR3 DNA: TGCGCCAGCACCAAGACAGGGGAGAACACTGAAGCTTTCTTT
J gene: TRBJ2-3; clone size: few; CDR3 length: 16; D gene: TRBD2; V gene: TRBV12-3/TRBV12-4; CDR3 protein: CASSFRLAGGLDTQYF; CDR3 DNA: TGTGCCAGCAGTTTTAGGTTAGCGGGGGGGCTAGATACGCAGTATTTT
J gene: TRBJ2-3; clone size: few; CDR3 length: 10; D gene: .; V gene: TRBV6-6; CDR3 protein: CASSNTGLLF; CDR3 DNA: TGTGCCAGCAGTAATACCGGACTTCTTTTT
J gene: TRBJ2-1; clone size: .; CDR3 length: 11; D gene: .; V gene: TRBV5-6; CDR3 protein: CASSLQDEQFF; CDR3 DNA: TGTGCCAGCAGCCTTCAGGATGAGCAGTTCTTC
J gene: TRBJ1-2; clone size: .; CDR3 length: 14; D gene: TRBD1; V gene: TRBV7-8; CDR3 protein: CASSLEVTGDGYTF; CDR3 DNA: TGTGCCAGCAGCTTAGAAGTGACAGGGGATGGCTACACCTTC
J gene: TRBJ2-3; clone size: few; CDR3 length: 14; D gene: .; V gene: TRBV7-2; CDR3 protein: CASSLRGAVDTQYF; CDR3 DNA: TGTGCCAGCAGCTTACGGGGGGCGGTAGATACGCAGTATTTT
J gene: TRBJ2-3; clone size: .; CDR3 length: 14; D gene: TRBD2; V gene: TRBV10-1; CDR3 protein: CASSGTSGPDTQYF; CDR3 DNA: TGCGCCAGCAGTGGGACTAGCGGGCCAGATACGCAGTATTTT
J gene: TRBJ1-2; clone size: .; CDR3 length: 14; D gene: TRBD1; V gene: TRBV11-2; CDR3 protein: CASSLSGTGFYLSF; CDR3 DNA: TGTGCCAGCAGCTTAAGTGGGACAGGCTTCTACCTTTCCTTC
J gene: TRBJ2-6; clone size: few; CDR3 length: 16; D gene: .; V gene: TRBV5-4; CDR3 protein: CASTPGASSGANVLTF; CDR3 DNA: TGTGCCAGCACTCCGGGGGCCTCGTCTGGGGCCAACGTCCTGACTTTC
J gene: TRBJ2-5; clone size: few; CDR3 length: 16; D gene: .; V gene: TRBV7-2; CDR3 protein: CASSLVATTPQETQYF; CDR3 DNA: TGTGCCAGCAGCTTAGTGGCGACTACCCCTCAAGAGACCCAGTACTTC